This TCR beta chain was recorded in a study of OX40 agonist ivuxolimab in advanced cancers. As for the study in general: It was ivuxolimab, an agonistic anti-OX40 (CD134) antibody, that patients were treated with.

This CDR3 is 15 amino acids long. V dropped 3 bases and J dropped 2 bases, with 13 bases sitting between them. Germline assignment: CDR1 PRHDT and CDR2 FYEKMQ (reference sequence). Libraries were prepared by immunoSEQ multiplex PCR; TCRdb keeps only in-frame clonotypes and omits some of them. The table records around 38,000 clones, around nine tenths of them present only once. The gene calls are TRBV13 and TRBJ2-5; a weak D match, TRBD2 (7 bases). Material: CD4+ or CD8+ T cells sorted from blood, obtained in a trial of the OX40 agonist ivuxolimab. The sequence was collected from an adult with an advanced solid tumor such as melanoma, head and neck, liver or kidney cancer. The CDR3 bases are TGTGCCAGCAGCTTGGGGCGGGGGCCACAAGAGACCCAGTACTTC. Protein: CASSLGRGPQETQYF.